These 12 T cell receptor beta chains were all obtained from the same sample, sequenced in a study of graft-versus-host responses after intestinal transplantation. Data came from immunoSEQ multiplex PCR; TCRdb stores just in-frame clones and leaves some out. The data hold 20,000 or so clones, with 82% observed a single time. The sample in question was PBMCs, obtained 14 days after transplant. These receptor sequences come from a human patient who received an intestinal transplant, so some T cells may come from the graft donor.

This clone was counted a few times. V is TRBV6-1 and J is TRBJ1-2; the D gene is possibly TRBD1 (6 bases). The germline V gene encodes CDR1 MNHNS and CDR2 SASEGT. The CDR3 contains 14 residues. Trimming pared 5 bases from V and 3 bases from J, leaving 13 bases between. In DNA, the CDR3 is TGTGCCAGCAGTAATCAGGGGCTAGACTATGGCTACACCTTC. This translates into CASSNQGLDYGYTF.

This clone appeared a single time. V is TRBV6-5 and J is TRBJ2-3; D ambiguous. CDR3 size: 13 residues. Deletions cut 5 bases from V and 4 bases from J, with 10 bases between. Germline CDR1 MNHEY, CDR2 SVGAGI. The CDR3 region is CASSTITSDTQYF. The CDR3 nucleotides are TGTGCCAGCAGTACCATAACGTCAGATACGCAGTATTTT.

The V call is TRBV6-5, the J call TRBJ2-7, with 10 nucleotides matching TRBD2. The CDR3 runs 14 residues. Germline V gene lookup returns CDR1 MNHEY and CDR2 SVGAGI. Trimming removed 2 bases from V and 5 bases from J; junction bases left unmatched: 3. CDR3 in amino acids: CASSYVLAGDEQYF. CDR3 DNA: TGTGCCAGCAGTTACGTCCTAGCGGGGGACGAGCAGTACTTC.

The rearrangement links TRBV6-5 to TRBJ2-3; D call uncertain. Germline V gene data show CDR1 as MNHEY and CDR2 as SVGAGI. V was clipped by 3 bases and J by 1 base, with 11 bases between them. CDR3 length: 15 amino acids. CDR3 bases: TGTGCCAGCAGTTATCTCCCGGGCGGCACAGATACGCAGTATTTT. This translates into CASSYLPGGTDTQYF.

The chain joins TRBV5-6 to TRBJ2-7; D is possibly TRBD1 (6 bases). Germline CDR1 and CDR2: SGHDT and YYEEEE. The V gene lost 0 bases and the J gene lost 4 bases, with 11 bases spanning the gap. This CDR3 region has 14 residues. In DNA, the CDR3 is TGTGCCAGCAGCTTGGAGGGGGTCATTTACGAGCAGTACTTC. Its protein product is CASSLEGVIYEQYF. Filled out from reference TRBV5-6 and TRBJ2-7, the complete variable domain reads DAGVTQSPTHLIKTRGQQVTLRCSPKSGHDTVSWYQQALGQGPQFIFQYYEEEERQRGNFPDRFSGHQFPNYSSELNVNALLLGDSALYLCASSLEGVIYEQYFGPGTRLTVT.

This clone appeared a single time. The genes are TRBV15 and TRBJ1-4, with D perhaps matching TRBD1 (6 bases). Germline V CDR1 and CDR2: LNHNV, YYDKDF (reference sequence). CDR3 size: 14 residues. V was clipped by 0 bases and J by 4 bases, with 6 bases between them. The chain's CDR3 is CATSRDRGNEKLFF. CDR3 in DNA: TGTGCCACCAGCAGAGACAGGGGTAATGAAAAACTGTTTTTT.

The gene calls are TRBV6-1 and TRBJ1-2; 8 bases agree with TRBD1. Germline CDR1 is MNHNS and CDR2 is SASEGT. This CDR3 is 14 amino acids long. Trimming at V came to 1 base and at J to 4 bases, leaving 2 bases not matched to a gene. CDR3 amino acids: CASSEGTGIYGYTF. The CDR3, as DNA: TGTGCCAGCAGTGAAGGGACAGGGATCTATGGCTACACCTTC.

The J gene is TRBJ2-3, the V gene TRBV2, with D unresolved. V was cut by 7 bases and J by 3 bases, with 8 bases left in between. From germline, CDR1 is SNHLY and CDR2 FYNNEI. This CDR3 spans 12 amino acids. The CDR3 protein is CASNVRTDTQYF. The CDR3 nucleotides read TGTGCCAGCAATGTGAGAACAGATACGCAGTATTTT.

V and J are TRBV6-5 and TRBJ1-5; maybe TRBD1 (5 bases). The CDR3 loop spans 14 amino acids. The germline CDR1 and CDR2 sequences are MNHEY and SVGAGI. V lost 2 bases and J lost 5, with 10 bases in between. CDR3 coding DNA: TGTGCCAGCAGTTACCGAGAAGGGGATCAGCCCCAGCATTTT. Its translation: CASSYREGDQPQHF.

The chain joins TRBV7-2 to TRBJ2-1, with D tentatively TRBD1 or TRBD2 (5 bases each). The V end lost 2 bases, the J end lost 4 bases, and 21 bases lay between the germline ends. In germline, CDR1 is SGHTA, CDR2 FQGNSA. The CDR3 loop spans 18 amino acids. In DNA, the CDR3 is TGTGCCAGCAGCTTATATCCCTACGGGACGGCCGATTACAATGAGCAGTTCTTC. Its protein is CASSLYPYGTADYNEQFF.

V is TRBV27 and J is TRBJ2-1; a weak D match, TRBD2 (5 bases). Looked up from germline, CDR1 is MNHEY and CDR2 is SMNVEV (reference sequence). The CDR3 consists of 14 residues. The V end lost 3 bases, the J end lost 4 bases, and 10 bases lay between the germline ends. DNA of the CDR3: TGTGCCAGCAGTTTTGGAACTAGTTACAATGAGCAGTTCTTC. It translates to CASSFGTSYNEQFF.

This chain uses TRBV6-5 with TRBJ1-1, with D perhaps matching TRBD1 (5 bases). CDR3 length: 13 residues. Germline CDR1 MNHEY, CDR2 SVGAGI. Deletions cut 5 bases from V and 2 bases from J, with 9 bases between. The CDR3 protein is CASSRGANTEAFF. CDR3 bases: TGTGCCAGCAGTCGAGGGGCTAACACTGAAGCTTTCTTT.